This TCR beta chain was sequenced for a study of cytomegalovirus exposure and HLA in healthy donors. This clone has only a few counts. Its antigen is unknown. V shed 1 base and J 15 bases; nucleotides not matched to a gene: 6. The CDR3 sequence is 13 residues long. The germline V gene encodes CDR1 PRHDT and CDR2 FYEKMQ (reference sequence). Study-wide points: CMV serostatus was the sole immune exposure data available. Presence/absence analyses assumed roughly uniform sequencing depth across donors. The productive fraction for most TCR beta V segments was about 90% or about 30% in an earlier analysis.

PCR amplification relied on 60 Vbeta primers (plus 13 Jbeta primers). TCRdb's copy holds only in-frame clones and misses some; the assay was immunoSEQ multiplex PCR. Of approximately 190,000 clones listed, 82% are singletons. The chain recombines TRBV13 with TRBJ2-1, with TRBD2 matching over 10 bases. This TCR was sampled from a woman between 50 and 59 years old in good health and CMV-seropositive. The specimen was PBMCs. CDR3 in amino acids: CASSLVLAGRRFF. The CDR3 region has the DNA TGTGCCAGCAGCTTAGTACTAGCGGGGAGGCGGTTCTTC.